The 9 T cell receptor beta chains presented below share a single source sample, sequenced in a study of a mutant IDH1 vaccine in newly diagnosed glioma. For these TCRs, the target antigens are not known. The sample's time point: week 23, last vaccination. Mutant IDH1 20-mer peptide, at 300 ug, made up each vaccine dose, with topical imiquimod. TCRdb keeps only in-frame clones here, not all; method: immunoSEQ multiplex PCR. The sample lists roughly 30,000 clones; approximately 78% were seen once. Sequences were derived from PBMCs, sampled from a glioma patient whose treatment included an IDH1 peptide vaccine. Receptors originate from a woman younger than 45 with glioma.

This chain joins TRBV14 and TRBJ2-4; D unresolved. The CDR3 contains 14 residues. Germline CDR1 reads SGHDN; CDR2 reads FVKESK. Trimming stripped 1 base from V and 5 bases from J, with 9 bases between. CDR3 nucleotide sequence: TGTGCCAGCAGCCAAGCCAGCAGGCAAAACATTCAGTACTTC. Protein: CASSQASRQNIQYF.

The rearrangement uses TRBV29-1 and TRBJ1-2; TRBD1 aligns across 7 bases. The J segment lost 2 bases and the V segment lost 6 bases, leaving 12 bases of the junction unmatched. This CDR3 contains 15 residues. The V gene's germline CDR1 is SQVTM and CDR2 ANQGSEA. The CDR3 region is CSVGIGLTGNYGYTF. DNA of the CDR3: TGCAGCGTCGGGATCGGTTTGACAGGGAACTATGGCTACACCTTC.

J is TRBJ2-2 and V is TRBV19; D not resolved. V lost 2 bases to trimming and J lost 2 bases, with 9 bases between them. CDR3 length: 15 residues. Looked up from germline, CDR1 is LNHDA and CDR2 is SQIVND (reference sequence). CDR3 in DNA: TGTGCCAGTAGTATACGTACAGTCAACACCGGGGAGCTGTTTTTT. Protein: CASSIRTVNTGELFF.

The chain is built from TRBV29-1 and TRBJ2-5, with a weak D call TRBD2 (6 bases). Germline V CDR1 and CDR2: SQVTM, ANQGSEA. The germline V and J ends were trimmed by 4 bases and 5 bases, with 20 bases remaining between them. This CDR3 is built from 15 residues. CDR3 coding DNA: TGCAGCGTTGCCGGGAGTCTCCCCTTGGGGGAGACCCAGTACTTC. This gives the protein CSVAGSLPLGETQYF.

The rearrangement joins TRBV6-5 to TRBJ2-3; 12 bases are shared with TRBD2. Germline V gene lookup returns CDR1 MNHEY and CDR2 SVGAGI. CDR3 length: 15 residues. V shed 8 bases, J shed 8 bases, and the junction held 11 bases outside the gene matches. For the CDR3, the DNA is TGTGCCAGCGGGGGTCCTAGCGGGGGGGCACGTACGCAGTATTTT. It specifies CASGGPSGGARTQYF.

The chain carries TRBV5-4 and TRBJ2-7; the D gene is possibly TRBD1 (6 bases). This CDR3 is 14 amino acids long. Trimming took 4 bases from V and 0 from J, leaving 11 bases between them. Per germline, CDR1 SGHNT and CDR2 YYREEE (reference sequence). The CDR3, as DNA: TGTGCCAGCAGCATCGACAGGCCCTCCTACGAGCAGTACTTC. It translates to CASSIDRPSYEQYF.

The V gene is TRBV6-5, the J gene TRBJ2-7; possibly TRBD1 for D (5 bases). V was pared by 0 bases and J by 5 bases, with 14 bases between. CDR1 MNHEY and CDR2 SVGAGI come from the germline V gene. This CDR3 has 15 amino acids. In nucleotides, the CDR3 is TGTGCCAGCAGTTACTCGAGTTTTTGGGGCAACGAGCAGTACTTC. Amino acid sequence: CASSYSSFWGNEQYF.

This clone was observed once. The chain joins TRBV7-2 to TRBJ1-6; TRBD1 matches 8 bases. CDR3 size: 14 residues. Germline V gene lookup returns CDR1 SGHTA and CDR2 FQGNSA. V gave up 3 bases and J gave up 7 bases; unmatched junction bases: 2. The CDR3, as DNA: TGTGCCAGCAGCTTCGGACAGGGCAATTCACCCCTCCACTTT. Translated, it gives CASSFGQGNSPLHF.

DNA of the CDR3: TGTGCCAGCAGCACGGACAGGGTGGGCTATGGCTACACCTTC. Residues: CASSTDRVGYGYTF. This chain links TRBV5-4 with TRBJ1-2; the match to TRBD1 covers 8 bases. CDR3 length: 14 amino acids. From germline, CDR1 is SGHNT and CDR2 YYREEE (reference sequence). The ends lost 4 bases at V and 4 bases at J; junction bases unmatched: 6.